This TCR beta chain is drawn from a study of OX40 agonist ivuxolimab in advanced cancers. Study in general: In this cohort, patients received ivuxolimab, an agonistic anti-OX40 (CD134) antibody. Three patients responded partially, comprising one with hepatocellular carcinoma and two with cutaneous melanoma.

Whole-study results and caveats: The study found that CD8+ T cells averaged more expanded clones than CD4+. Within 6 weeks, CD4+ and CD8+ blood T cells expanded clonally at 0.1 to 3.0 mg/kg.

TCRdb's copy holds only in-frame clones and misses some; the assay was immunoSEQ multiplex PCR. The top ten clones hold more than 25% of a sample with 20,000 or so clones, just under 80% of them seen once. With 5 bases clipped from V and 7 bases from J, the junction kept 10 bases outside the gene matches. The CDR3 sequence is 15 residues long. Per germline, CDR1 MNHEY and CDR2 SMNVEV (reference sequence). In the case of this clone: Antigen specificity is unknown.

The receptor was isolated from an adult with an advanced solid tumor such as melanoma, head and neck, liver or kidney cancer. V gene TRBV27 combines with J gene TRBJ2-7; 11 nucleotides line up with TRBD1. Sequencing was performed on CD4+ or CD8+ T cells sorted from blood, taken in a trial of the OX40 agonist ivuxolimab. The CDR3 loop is CASSGHRDRGNEQYF. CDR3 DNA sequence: TGTGCCAGCAGTGGACACCGGGACAGGGGGAATGAGCAGTACTTC.